This TCR beta chain was identified in a study of blood T cells in healthy people across ages. General study results and limits: No one knew whether donors had CMV, which possibly confounded expanded clonotype changes.

Total RNA amounts of at least 5 micrograms were extracted per sample. As concerns this clonotype: Its specificity is unknown. One junction end does not reproduce the germline sequence, and a read error may be involved.

This CDR3 has 12 amino acids. Germline assignment: CDR1 MNHNS and CDR2 SASEGT. Alongside a J-beta primer mix, a sample-barcoded 5' primer served in a second PCR lasting about 7 to 12 cycles. TCRdb re-called the 5' RACE reads through MiXCR, storing one row per CDR3 protein. The sample has more than 450,000 distinct CDR3 sequences, about 27% seen once; the top ten hold approximately 3.5%. These data were also filed under a second study, of T cells of mothers and their children.

The receptor was derived from a boy aged 2-9 years in good health. This sequence joins TRBV6-1 and TRBJ2-1, with D tentatively TRBD2 (5 bases). The DNA matches TRBJ2-7 better at its end, which makes the J call doubtful. The source material was blood. The CDR3 coding sequence is TGTGCCGGCAGTGAGGGCCGGCTGGAGCAGTACTTC. As protein: CAGSEGRLEQYF.